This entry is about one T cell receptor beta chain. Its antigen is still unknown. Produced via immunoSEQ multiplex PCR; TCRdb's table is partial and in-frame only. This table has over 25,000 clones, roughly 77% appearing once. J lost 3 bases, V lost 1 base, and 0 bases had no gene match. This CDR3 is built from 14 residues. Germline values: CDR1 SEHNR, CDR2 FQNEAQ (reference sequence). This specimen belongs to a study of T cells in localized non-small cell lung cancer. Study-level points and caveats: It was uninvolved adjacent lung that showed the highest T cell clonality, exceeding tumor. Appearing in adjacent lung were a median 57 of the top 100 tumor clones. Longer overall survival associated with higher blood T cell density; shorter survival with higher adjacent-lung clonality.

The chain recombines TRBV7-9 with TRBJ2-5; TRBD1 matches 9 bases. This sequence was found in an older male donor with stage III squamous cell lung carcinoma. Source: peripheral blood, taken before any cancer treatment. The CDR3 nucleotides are TGTGCCAGCAGCTTAGGGACAGGGGAAGAGACCCAGTACTTC. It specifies CASSLGTGEETQYF.